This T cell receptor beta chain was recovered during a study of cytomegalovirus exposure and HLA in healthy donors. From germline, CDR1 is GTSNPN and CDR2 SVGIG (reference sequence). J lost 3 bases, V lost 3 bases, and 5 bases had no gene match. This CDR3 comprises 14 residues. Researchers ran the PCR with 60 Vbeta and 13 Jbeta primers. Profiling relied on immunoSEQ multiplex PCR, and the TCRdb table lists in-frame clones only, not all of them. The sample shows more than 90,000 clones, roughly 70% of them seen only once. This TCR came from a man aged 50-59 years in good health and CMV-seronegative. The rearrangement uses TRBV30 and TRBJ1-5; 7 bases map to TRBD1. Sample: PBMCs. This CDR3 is CAWRPTGTNQPQHF. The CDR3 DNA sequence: TGTGCCTGGAGGCCGACAGGGACCAATCAGCCCCAGCATTTT.